This T cell receptor (beta chain) originates from a study of T cell responses to AZD1222 COVID-19 vaccine. Findings of the study overall: It was only a handful of AZD1222 recipients who were seropositive at baseline. At 160-218 and 743-854, vaccine-associated CD4 TCRs were dominant, and they spanned spike. Spike-specific TCR breadth rose after two AZD1222 doses, and depth rose as well. As reported, nearly half of all spike-specific TCRs target variant regions that are unmutated.

Germline V gene lookup returns CDR1 LNHDA and CDR2 SQIVND (reference sequence). Trimming took off 9 bases at V and 5 bases at J, with 11 bases between the two ends. The CDR3 contains 13 residues. Clones were sequenced by immunoSEQ multiplex PCR, and TCRdb holds only the in-frame ones, with some missing. The sample includes around 140,000 clones, approximately 91% of them seen just once. Of note for this clone: The target antigen is unknown.

The chain couples TRBV19 to TRBJ1-6; possibly TRBD1 for D (5 bases). The sequences come from peripheral blood, collected 28 days after the second dose of the MenACWY control vaccine. This TCR was recovered from an adult who received the MenACWY meningococcal vaccine as a control. DNA of the CDR3: TGTGCCAGCTTGGACACAAATAATTCACCCCTCCACTTT. This translates into CASLDTNNSPLHF.